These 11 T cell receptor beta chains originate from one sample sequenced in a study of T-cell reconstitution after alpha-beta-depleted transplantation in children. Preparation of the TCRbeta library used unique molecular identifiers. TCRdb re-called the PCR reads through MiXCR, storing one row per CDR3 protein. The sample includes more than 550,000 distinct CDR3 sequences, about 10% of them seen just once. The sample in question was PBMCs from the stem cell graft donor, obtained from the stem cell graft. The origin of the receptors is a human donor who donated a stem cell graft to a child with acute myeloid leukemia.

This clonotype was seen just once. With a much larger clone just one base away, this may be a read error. CDR3 in amino acids: CASSQGDTRPYEQDF. The CDR3 bases are TGTGCCAGCAGCCAGGGAGACACCCGGCCTTACGAGCAGGACTTC. The rearrangement uses TRBV3-1 and TRBJ2-7, with D tentatively TRBD2 (5 bases). Germline V lookup: CDR1 LGHDT, CDR2 YNNKEL (reference sequence). This CDR3 has 15 residues.

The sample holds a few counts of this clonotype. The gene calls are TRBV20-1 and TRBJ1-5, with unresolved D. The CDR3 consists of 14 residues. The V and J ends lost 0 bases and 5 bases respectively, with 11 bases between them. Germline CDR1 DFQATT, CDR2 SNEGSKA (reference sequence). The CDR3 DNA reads TGCAGTGCTAGAGACGCGGGCGGGTATCAGCCCCAGCATTTT. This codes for CSARDAGGYQPQHF.

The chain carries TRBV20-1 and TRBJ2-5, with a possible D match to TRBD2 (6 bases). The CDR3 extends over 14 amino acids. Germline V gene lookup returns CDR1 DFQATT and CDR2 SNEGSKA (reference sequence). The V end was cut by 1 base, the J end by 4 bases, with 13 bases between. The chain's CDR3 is CSARGLGVPETQYF. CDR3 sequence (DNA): TGCAGTGCTAGAGGACTAGGGGTTCCAGAGACCCAGTACTTC.

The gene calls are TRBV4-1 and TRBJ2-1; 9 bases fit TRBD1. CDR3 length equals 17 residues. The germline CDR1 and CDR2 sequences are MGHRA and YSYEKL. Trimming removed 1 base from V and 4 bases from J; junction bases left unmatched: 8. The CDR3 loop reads CASSQVLAGQGYNEQFF. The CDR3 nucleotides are TGCGCCAGCAGCCAAGTGTTAGCAGGACAGGGGTACAATGAGCAGTTCTTC.

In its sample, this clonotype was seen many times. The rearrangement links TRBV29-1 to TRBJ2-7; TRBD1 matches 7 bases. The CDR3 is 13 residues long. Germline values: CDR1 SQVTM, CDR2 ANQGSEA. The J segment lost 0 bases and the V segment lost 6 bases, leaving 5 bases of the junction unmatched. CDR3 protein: CSVRTGGSYEQYF. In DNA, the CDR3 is TGCAGCGTCCGGACAGGCGGCTCCTACGAGCAGTACTTC.

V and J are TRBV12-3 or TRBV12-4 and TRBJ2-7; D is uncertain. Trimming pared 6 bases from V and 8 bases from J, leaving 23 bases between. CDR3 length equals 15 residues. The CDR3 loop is CASSPSLMGGGKQYF. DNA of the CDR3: TGTGCCAGCAGCCCTTCCCTAATGGGTGGCGGCAAGCAGTACTTC.

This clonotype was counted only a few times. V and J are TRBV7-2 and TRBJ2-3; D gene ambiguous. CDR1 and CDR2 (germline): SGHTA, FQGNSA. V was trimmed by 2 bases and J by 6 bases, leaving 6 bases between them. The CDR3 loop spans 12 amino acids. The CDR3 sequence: CASSLRVDTQYF. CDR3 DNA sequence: TGTGCCAGCAGCTTAAGGGTGGATACGCAGTATTTT.

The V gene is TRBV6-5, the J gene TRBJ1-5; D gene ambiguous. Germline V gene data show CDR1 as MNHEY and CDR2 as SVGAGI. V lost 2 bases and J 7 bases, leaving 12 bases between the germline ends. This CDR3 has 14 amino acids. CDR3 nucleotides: TGTGCCAGCAGTTACACGGGGTTTGGGCAGCCCCAGCATTTT. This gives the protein CASSYTGFGQPQHF.

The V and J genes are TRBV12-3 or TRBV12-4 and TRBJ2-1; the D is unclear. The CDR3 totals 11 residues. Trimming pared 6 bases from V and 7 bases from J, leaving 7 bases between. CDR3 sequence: CASRVLNEQFF. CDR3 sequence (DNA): TGTGCCAGCAGAGTCCTGAATGAGCAGTTCTTC.

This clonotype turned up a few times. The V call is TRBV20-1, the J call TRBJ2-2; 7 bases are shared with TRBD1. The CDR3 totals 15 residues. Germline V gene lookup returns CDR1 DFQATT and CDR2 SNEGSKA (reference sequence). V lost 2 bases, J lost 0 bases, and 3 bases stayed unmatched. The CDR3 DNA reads TGCAGTGCTAGATGGACAGGACCGAACACCGGGGAGCTGTTTTTT. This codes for CSARWTGPNTGELFF.

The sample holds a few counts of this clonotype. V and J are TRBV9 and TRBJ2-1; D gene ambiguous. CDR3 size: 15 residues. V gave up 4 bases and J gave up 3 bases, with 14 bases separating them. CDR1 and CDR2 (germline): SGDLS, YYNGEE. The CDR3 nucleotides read TGTGCCAGCAGCTCCCTCGGAGCTGACTACAATGAGCAGTTCTTC. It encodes CASSSLGADYNEQFF.